This T cell receptor beta chain stems from a study of cytomegalovirus exposure and HLA in healthy donors. Whole-study findings and limits: When a later analysis compared HLA-associated TCR beta chains with equally common others, the HLA-associated chains turned out to be more clonally expanded and to have lower generation probabilities. In terms of immune exposure information, only CMV serostatus was available.

The V gene end was trimmed by 2 bases and the J gene end by 4 bases; junction bases not matched to a gene: 6. The CDR3 is made up of 15 amino acids. Germline-derived CDR1 and CDR2 are SGHDT and YYEEEE. Primers included in the PCR were 60 Vbeta and 13 Jbeta primers. Here immunoSEQ multiplex PCR was the method, and the copy in TCRdb shows in-frame clones only, minus some. The sample yields 75,000 to 90,000 clones, around 85% seen once. This clone was seen just once. Its target is not known. Sample: PBMCs. The chain carries TRBV5-6 and TRBJ2-3, with 8 bases lining up with TRBD2. The TCR sequence derives from a human donor in good health. CDR3 residues: CASSFGGAFADTQYF. CDR3 DNA: TGTGCCAGCAGCTTCGGGGGGGCGTTCGCAGATACGCAGTATTTT.